This TCR beta chain was captured in a study of graft-versus-host responses after intestinal transplantation. Overall study: Following induction with anti-thymocyte globulin, all recipients were given tacrolimus and steroids for three to four years.

V lost 2 bases, J lost 5 bases, and 8 bases stayed unmatched. The CDR3 is 15 amino acids. CDR1 and CDR2 from the germline V gene are ENHRY and SYGVKD. On this clone: Its matching antigen is unknown.

Sequencing used immunoSEQ multiplex PCR; TCRdb keeps in-frame clones, though not all of them. The data contain roughly 120,000 clones, roughly 93% of them singletons. The chain carries TRBV10-3 and TRBJ2-7, with 8 bases aligning to TRBD1. The receptor was derived from a human donor who was the organ donor for an intestinal transplant. Specimen: unstimulated CD8+ T cells sorted from spleen or lymph node cells, collected before transplant. CDR3 DNA: TGTGCCATCAGTGAGATATCCCCAGGGGGCCACGAGCAGTACTTC. This gives the protein CAISEISPGGHEQYF.